This T cell receptor beta chain stems from a study of OX40 agonist ivuxolimab in advanced cancers. Background on the study: Ivuxolimab, an antibody acting as an agonist of OX40 (CD134), was used to treat patients. At doses from 0.01 to 10 mg/kg, patients were given intravenous ivuxolimab every 2 weeks. Those treated in dose escalation had hepatocellular carcinoma, melanoma, renal cell cancer or head and neck cancer. General study results and limits: At doses 0.1 to 3.0 mg/kg, CD4+ and CD8+ clones expanded.

Data came from immunoSEQ multiplex PCR; TCRdb stores just in-frame clones and leaves some out. The sample carries about 79,000 clones, approximately 85% recorded once. The germline CDR1 and CDR2 sequences are SGHDN and FVKESK. The CDR3 runs 14 residues. Trimming removed 1 base from V and 2 bases from J, with 7 bases in between. Note on this clone: Its antigen is unknown.

The origin of this receptor is an adult with an advanced solid tumor such as melanoma, head and neck, liver or kidney cancer. Sequencing used CD4+ or CD8+ T cells sorted from blood, obtained in a trial of the OX40 agonist ivuxolimab. The chain links TRBV14 to TRBJ2-3, with D perhaps TRBD1 or TRBD2 (5 bases each). The CDR3 sequence is CASSQVGTTDTQYF. The CDR3 region has the DNA TGTGCCAGCAGCCAAGTTGGGACCACAGATACGCAGTATTTT.